This T cell receptor (beta chain) was obtained from a study of T-cell reconstitution after alpha-beta-depleted transplantation in children. Preparing the TCRbeta library involved the use of unique molecular identifiers. Via MiXCR, TCRdb re-called the PCR reads, giving one row per CDR3 protein. The data show about a million distinct CDR3 sequences, about 29% seen once. Notes on the study in general: Reported findings indicate that, about two months after transplant, alpha-beta T cells came from several hundred expanded clones, which were derived from non-depleted graft cells. The authors attributed T-cell counts and diversity one year after transplant mostly to newly produced T cells.

Points on this clonotype: Its specificity is not known.

Germline values: CDR1 LGHNA, CDR2 YNFKEQ. The CDR3 runs to 15 residues. Deletions cut 1 base from V and 0 bases from J, with 7 bases between. The source material was PBMCs, mostly from graft donor cells, sampled 360 days after TCRalphabeta/CD19-depleted stem cell transplant. This sequence was found in a boy younger than two who had a stem cell transplant for SCID, so the T cells may come from the graft donor. V gene TRBV4-2 combines with J gene TRBJ2-1; D ambiguous. The CDR3 reads CASSQGVFSYNEQFF. CDR3 DNA sequence: TGTGCCAGCAGCCAAGGGGTTTTCTCCTACAATGAGCAGTTCTTC.